This TCR beta chain was captured in a study of blood T cell repertoires in COVID-19. The method was immunoSEQ multiplex PCR; TCRdb's version includes in-frame clones alone and lacks a portion of them. This sample has over 300,000 clones; 65% to 90% occur once, and the top ten carry roughly 10%. This clone was recorded at least ten times. At the DNA level, this CDR3 is encoded by other sequences in the same sample as well. V lost 1 base to trimming and J lost 1 base; unmatched junction nucleotides: 6. Germline assignment: CDR1 SEHNR and CDR2 FQNEAQ (reference sequence). The CDR3 is 17 amino acids. Sequencing input: PBMCs or T cells enriched from blood (not recorded which). This chain joins TRBV7-9 and TRBJ1-1; 10 positions agree with TRBD1. The sequence came from a young woman who had recovered from COVID-19. In DNA, the CDR3 is TGTGCCAGCAGCTTAGGAGGGACAGGGGCGCGGAACACTGAAGCTTTCTTT. Its protein product is CASSLGGTGARNTEAFF.